The following is a T cell receptor (beta chain) sequence with its context. Its antigen remains unidentified. The sort gate was single viable CD3+CD4+CD8-CD45RO+ cells for memory CD4+ T cells. CD4+ T cells were isolated by positive magnetic selection. The germline V gene has CDR1 SGHTA and CDR2 FQGTGA. This CDR3 has 15 amino acids. The V and J ends lost 5 bases and 0 bases, in that order; junction bases with no gene match: 3. This sample is part of a study of memory CD4+ T cells and cytomegalovirus serostatus. Study-wide results and caveats: About two fifths of the roughly 160 known CMV-associated TCRbeta sequences appeared in CD4+ memory. The CMV-associated TCR signature appears largely within the CD4+ memory repertoire.

How the authors handled the data: Out-of-frame sequences were removed, leaving 2,000,000 or so distinct TCRbeta sequences. The assay was immunoSEQ multiplex PCR, and TCRdb's table has in-frame clones only and misses some. V, J and clone size derive from that table, while D and trimming were established from the DNA sequence. This table holds 35,000 to 45,000 clones, 79% found once. The V call is TRBV7-3, the J call TRBJ1-1; 10 nucleotides align to TRBD1. Specimen: memory CD4+ T cells from blood. The receptor was isolated from an adult in good health and CMV-seronegative. DNA of the CDR3: TGTGCCAGCAGCACGGGACAGGGGATGAACACTGAAGCTTTCTTT. Its protein is CASSTGQGMNTEAFF. The full variable domain, its missing parts supplied by reference TRBV7-3 and TRBJ1-1, is GAGVSQTPSNKVTEKGKYVELRCDPISGHTALYWYRQSLGQGPEFLIYFQGTGAADDSGLPNDRFFAVRPEGSVSTLKIQRTERGDSAVYLCASSTGQGMNTEAFFGQGTRLTVV.